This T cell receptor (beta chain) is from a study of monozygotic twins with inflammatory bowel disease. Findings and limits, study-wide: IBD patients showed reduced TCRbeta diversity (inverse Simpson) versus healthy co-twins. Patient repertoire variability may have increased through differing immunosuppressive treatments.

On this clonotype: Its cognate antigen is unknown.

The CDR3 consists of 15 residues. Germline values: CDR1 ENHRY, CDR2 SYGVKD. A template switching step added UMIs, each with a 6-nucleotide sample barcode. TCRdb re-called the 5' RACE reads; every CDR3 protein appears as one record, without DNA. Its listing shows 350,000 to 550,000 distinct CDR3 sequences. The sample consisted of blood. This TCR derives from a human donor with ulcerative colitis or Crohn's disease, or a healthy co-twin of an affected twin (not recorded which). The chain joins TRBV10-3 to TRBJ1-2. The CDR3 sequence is CAISESLIRGYGYTF.